The source of this TCR beta chain is a study of T cell responses to AZD1222 COVID-19 vaccine. Study-wide results and limits: Seropositivity was recorded at baseline in only 6 or 7 AZD1222 recipients.

TCRdb keeps only in-frame clones here, not all; method: immunoSEQ multiplex PCR. The sample lists around 150,000 clones, about 90% seen once, with 6.5% to 8% in the top ten. Concerning this clone: What it recognizes is unknown.

Germline V gives CDR1 SGHRS, CDR2 YFSETQ. This CDR3 contains 12 residues. V was trimmed by 0 bases and J by 6 bases, leaving 7 bases between them. The chain joins TRBV5-1 to TRBJ2-7; D is uncertain. The sample was peripheral blood, taken 28 days after the second dose of the MenACWY control vaccine. The receptor was derived from an adult who received the MenACWY meningococcal vaccine as a control. CDR3 sequence (DNA): TGCGCCAGCAGCTTGGCCTCTGGCGAGCAGTACTTC. Residues: CASSLASGEQYF.